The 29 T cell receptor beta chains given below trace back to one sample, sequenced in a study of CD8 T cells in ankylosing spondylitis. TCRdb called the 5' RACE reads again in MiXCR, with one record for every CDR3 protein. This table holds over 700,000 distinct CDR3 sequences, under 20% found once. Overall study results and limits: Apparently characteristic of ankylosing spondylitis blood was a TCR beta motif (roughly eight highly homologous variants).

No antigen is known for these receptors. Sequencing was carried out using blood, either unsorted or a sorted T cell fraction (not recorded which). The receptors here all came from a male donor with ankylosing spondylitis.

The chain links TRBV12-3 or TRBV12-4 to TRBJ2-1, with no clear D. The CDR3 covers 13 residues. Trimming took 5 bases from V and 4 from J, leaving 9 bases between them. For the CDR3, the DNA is TGTGCCAGCAGTCCGGACCATTACAATGAGCAGTTCTTC. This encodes CASSPDHYNEQFF.

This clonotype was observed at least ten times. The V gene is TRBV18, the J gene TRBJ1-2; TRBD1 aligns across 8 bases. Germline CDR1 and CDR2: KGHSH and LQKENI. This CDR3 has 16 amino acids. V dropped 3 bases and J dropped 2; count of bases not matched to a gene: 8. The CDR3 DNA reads TGTGCCAGCTCACCGACTCGACAGGGGATCAACTATGGCTACACCTTC. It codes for CASSPTRQGINYGYTF.

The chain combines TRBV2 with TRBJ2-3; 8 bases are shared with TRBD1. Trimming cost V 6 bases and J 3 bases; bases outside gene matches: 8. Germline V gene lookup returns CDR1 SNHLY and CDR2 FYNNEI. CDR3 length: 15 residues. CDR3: CASSQDRVVTDTQYF. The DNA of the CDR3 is TGTGCCAGCAGCCAGGACAGGGTTGTAACAGATACGCAGTATTTT. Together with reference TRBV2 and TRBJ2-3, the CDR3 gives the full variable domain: EPEVTQTPSHQVTQMGQEVILRCVPISNHLYFYWYRQILGQKVEFLVSFYNNEISEKSEIFDDQFSVERPDGSNFTLKIRSTKLEDSAMYFCASSQDRVVTDTQYFGPGTRLTVL.

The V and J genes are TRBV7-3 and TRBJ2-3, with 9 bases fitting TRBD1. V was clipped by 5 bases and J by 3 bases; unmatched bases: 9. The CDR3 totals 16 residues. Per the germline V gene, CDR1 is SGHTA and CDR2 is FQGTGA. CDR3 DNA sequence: TGTGCCAGCAGCCCCACCGGGACAGGGTTAACAGATACGCAGTATTTT. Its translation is CASSPTGTGLTDTQYF.

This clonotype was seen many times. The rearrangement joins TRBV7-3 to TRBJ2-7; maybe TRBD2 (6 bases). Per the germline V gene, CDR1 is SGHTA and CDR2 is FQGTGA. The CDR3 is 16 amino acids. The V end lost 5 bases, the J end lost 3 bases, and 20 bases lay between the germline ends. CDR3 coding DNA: TGTGCCAGCAGCAAACACGGGGGTTCCTTCGACTACGAGCAGTACTTC. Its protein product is CASSKHGGSFDYEQYF.

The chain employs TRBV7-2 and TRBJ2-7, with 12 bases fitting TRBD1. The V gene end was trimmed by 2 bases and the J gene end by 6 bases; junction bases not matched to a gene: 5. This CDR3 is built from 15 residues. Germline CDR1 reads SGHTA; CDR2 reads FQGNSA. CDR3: CASSLTGTGGREQYF. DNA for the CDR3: TGTGCCAGCAGCTTAACCGGGACAGGGGGCCGCGAGCAGTACTTC.

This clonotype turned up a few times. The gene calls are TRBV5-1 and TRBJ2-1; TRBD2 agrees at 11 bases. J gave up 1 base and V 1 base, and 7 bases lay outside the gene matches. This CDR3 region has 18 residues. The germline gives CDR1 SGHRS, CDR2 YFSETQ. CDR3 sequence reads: CASSLKPGTSGSYNEQFF. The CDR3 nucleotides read TGCGCCAGCAGCTTGAAACCCGGGACTAGCGGTTCCTACAATGAGCAGTTCTTC.

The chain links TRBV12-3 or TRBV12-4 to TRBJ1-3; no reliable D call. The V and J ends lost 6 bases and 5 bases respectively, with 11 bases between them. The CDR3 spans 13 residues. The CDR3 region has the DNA TGTGCCAGCAGCCCTCTGGCGAGAAACACCATATATTTT. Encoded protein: CASSPLARNTIYF.

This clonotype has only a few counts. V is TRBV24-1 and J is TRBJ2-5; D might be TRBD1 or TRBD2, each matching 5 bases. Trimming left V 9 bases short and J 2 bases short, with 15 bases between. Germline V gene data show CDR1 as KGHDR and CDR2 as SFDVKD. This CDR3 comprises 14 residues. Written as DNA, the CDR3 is TGTGCCACCGGGAGATTAGGGGATCAAGAGACCCAGTACTTC. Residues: CATGRLGDQETQYF.

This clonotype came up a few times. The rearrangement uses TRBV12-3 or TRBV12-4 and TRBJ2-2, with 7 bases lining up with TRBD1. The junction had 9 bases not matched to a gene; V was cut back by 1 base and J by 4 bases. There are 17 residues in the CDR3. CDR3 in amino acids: CASSLGVGQPITGELFF. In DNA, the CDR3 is TGTGCCAGCAGTTTAGGGGTGGGACAGCCTATCACCGGGGAGCTGTTTTTT.

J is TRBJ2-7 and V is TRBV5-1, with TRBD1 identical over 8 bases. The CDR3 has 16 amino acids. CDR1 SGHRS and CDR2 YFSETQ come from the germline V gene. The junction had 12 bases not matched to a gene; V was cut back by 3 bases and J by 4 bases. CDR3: CASSWFEQGVVYEQYF. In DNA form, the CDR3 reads TGCGCCAGCAGCTGGTTCGAACAGGGGGTGGTATACGAGCAGTACTTC.

CDR3 nucleotides: TGTGCCAGCAGCTGGGGGACGAGGAACACTGAAGCTTTCTTT. It specifies CASSWGTRNTEAFF. The chain joins TRBV5-6 to TRBJ1-1; TRBD1 is a possible D gene (5 bases). The CDR3 length is 14 residues. Per germline, CDR1 SGHDT and CDR2 YYEEEE. Trimming stripped 3 bases from V and 1 base from J, with 10 bases between.

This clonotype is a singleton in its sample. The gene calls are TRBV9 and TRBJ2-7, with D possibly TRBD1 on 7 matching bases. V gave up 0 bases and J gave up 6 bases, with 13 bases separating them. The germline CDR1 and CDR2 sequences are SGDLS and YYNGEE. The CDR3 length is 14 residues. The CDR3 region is CASSVARQGGEQYF. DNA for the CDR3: TGTGCCAGCAGCGTAGCAAGGCAGGGGGGCGAGCAGTACTTC.

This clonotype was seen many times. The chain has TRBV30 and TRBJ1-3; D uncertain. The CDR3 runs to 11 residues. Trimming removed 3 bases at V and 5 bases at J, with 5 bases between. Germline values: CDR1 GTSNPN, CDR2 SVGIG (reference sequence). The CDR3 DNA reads TGTGCCTGGAGCGACAGAAACACCATATATTTT. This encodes CAWSDRNTIYF.

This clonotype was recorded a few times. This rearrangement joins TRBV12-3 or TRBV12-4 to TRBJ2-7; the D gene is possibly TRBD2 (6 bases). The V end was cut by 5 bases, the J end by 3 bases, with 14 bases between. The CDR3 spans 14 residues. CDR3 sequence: CASSPQGLLYEQYF. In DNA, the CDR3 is TGTGCCAGCAGTCCCCAGGGACTGCTCTACGAGCAGTACTTC.

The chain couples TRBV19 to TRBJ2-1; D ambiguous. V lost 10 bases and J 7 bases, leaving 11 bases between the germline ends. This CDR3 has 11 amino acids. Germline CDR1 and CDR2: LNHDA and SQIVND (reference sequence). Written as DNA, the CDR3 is TGTGCCACCTCGGCCCCGAATGAGCAGTTCTTC. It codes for CATSAPNEQFF.

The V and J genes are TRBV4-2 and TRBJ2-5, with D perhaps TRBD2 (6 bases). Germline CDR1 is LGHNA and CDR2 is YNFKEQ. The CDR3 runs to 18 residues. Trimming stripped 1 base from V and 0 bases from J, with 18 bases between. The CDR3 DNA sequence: TGTGCCAGCAGCCAAGGGCTGGCTGTGGGGGGATACCAAGAGACCCAGTACTTC. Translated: CASSQGLAVGGYQETQYF.

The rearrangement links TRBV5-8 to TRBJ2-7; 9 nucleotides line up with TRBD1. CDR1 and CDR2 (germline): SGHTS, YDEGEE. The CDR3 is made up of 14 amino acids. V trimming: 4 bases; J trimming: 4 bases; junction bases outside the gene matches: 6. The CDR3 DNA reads TGTGCCAGCAGCATCCGGGACAGGGAGTACGAGCAGTACTTC. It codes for CASSIRDREYEQYF.

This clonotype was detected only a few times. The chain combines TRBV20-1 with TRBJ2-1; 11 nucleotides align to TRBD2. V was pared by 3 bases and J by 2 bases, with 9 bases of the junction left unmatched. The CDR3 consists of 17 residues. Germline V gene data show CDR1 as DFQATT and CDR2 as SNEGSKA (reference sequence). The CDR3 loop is CSASDTFSGRAYNEQFF. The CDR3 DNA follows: TGCAGTGCTAGTGATACCTTTAGCGGGAGGGCCTACAATGAGCAGTTCTTC.

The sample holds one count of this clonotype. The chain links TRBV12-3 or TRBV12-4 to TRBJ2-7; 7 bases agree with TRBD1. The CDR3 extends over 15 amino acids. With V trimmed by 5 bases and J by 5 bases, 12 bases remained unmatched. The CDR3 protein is CASSDRQGTIHEQYF. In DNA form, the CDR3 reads TGTGCCAGCAGTGACAGACAGGGAACGATTCACGAGCAGTACTTC.

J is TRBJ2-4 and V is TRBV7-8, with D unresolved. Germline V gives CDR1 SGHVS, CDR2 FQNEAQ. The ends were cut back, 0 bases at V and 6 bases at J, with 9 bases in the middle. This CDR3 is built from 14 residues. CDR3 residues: CASSLAPDPNIQYF. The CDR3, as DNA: TGTGCCAGCAGCTTAGCCCCAGATCCAAACATTCAGTACTTC.

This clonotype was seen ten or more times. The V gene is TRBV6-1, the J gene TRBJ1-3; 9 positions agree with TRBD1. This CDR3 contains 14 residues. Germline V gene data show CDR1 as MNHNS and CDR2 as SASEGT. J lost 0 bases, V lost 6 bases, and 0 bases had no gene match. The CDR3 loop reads CASRQGASGNTIYF. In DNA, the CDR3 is TGTGCCAGCAGACAGGGGGCCTCTGGAAACACCATATATTTT.

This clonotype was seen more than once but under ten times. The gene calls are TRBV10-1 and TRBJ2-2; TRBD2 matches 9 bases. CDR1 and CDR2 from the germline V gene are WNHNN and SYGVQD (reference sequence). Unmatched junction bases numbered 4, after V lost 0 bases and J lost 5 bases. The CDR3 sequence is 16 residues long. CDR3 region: CASSESASGVTGELFF. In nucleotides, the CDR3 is TGCGCCAGCAGTGAGTCCGCTAGCGGGGTGACCGGGGAGCTGTTTTTT.

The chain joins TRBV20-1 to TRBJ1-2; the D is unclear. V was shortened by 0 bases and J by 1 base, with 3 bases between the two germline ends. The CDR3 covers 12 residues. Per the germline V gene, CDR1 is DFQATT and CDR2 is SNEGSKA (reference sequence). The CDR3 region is CSARDHNYGYTF. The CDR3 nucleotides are TGCAGTGCTAGAGATCATAACTATGGCTACACCTTC.

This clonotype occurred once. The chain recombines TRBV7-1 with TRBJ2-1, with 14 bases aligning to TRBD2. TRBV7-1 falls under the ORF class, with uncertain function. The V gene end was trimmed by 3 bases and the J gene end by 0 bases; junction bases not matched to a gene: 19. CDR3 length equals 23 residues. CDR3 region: CASSSTGTSGSNIPTSSYNEQFF. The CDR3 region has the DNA TGTGCCAGCAGCTCCACCGGGACTAGCGGGAGCAACATCCCGACAAGCTCCTACAATGAGCAGTTCTTC.

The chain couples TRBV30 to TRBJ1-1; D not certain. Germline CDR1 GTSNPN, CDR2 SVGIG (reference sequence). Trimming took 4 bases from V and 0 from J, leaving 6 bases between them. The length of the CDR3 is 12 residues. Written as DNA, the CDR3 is TGTGCCTGGACCGACCTGAACACTGAAGCTTTCTTT. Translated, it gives CAWTDLNTEAFF.

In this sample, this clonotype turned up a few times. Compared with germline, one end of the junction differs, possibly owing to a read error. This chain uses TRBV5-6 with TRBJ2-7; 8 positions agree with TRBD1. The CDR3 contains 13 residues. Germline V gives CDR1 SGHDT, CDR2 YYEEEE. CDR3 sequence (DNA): TGTGCCAGCAGCTTGGCCCGGGACAGGCGTATATCCTTC. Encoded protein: CASSLARDRRISF.

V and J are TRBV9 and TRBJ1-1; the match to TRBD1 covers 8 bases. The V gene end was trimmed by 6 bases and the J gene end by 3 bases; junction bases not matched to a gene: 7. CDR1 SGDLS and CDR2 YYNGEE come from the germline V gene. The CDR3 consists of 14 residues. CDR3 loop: CASTRTGSDTEAFF. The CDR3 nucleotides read TGTGCCAGCACCCGGACAGGGTCGGACACTGAAGCTTTCTTT.

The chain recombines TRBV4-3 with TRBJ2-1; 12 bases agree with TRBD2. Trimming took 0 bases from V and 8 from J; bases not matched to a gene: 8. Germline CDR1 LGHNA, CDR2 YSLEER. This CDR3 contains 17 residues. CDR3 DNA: TGCGCCAGCAGCCAAGACACTGGACTAGCGGGGTTATATGAGCAGTTCTTC. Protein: CASSQDTGLAGLYEQFF.